A few counts support the clone carrying this TCR beta chain. Its antigen is not identified. Using a J-beta primer mix together with a sample-barcoded 5' primer, a second PCR was run for roughly 6 to 11 cycles. The template-switch adaptor was a 5' adaptor with 12 random nucleotides. It tagged each cDNA molecule. TCRdb itself ran the 5' RACE reads through MiXCR, one entry per CDR3 protein. Among some 1,000,000 distinct CDR3 sequences listed, about 25% were seen once. The sample is drawn from a study of blood T cells in healthy people across ages. Findings and caveats of the study: Expanded clonotype changes were possibly confounded by unknown donor CMV status.

Germline loops: CDR1 MDHEN, CDR2 SYDVKM. CDR3 length: 14 residues. V was clipped by 7 bases and J by 0 bases, with 10 bases between them. This same sample was also part of a study on T cells of mothers and their children. That report notes: Related mother-child pairs showed slightly, non-significantly higher overlap than unrelated pairs.

J is TRBJ2-4 and V is TRBV28, with no clear D. The sequencing sample was made of blood. This TCR came from a girl aged 2-10 years in good health. The DNA for the CDR3 is TGTGCCAGCATCAGTAGGCTAGCCAAAAACATTCAGTACTTC. Protein sequence: CASISRLAKNIQYF.